The rows below give T cell receptor beta chains drawn from one sample of a study of T cells in localized non-small cell lung cancer. Sequencing used immunoSEQ multiplex PCR; TCRdb keeps in-frame clones, though not all of them. The sample contains tens of thousands of clones, 84% of which appear only once. The specimen was peripheral blood, collected before any cancer treatment. Receptors originate from a female donor over 55 with stage I lung adenocarcinoma. Each CDR3 is given with its conserved first and last residue. D genes are given only for firm matches. Rows may omit the clone size; those that give it use once, few, many or a size class.

size	J	length	D	V	DNA	CDR3
-	TRBJ2-3	15	TRBD2	TRBV5-1	TGCGCCAGCACCCTTAGCGGGAGGGGGACAGATACGCAGTATTTT	CASTLSGRGTDTQYF
-	TRBJ2-5	14	-	TRBV19	TGTGCCAGTAGTATAGCCCGGGGGTGGGAGACCCAGTACTTC	CASSIARGWETQYF
-	TRBJ2-3	14	-	TRBV19	TGTGCCAGTAGTCCCCAGACAGGCACAGATACGCAGTATTTT	CASSPQTGTDTQYF
-	TRBJ2-5	15	TRBD2	TRBV13	TGTGCCAGCAGCCTGAGCGGGAGGGCGTGGGAGACCCAGTACTTC	CASSLSGRAWETQYF
-	TRBJ1-1	12	-	TRBV7-2	TGTGCCAGCAGCCCCCCGAACACTGAAGCTTTCTTT	CASSPPNTEAFF
-	TRBJ2-6	15	-	TRBV7-2	TGTGCCAGCAGCTTACAGCAATCTGGGGCCAACGTCCTGACTTTC	CASSLQQSGANVLTF
once	TRBJ2-2	14	-	TRBV18	TGTGCCAGCTCACCGACAGGCAACACCGGGGAGCTGTTTTTT	CASSPTGNTGELFF
-	TRBJ1-2	15	-	TRBV5-1	TGCGCCAGCAGCCCGGTCGGGGGCAAGGACTATGGCTACACCTTC	CASSPVGGKDYGYTF
once	TRBJ2-5	15	TRBD1	TRBV11-2	TGTGCCAGCAGCTCGGGCAGGGGGAGTGTTGAGACCCAGTACTTC	CASSSGRGSVETQYF
-	TRBJ2-1	15	TRBD1	TRBV27	TGTGCCAGCAGTCTCGACAGGGACTCCTACAATGAGCAGTTCTTC	CASSLDRDSYNEQFF
few	TRBJ2-4	14	-	TRBV19	TGTGCCAGTAGGGGAGGGACAGGCCAAAACATTCAGTACTTC	CASRGGTGQNIQYF
-	TRBJ1-2	16	-	TRBV7-9	TGTGCCAGCAGCCCCCGAGATGTCCCCACTAACTATGGCTACACCTTC	CASSPRDVPTNYGYTF
-	TRBJ2-5	15	-	TRBV5-8	TGTGCCAGCGGTCCAGGGAGATTAAGTAGGGAGACCCAGTACTTC	CASGPGRLSRETQYF
-	TRBJ2-3	15	TRBD2	TRBV4-2	TGTGCCAGCAGCCAGACTAGAGCGGGGGTCGGTACGCAGTATTTT	CASSQTRAGVGTQYF
-	TRBJ2-1	16	-	TRBV4-1	TGCGCCAGCAGCCAAGGCGGGGTAACCTCCTACAATGAGCAGTTCTTC	CASSQGGVTSYNEQFF